This T cell receptor (beta chain) was obtained from a study of blood T cell repertoires in COVID-19. CDR1 is SGHRS, CDR2 YFSETQ, per germline. Between the trimmed V and J ends, which lost 0 bases and 7 bases, there was a span of 5 bases. There are 11 residues in the CDR3. To note about this clone: Other DNA sequences in the sample encode the same CDR3.

Generated by immunoSEQ multiplex PCR, the TCRdb table keeps only in-frame clones and is missing some. The sample comprises roughly 380,000 clones, more than 70% of which are singletons, and approximately 1% rests with the top ten. This chain joins TRBV5-1 and TRBJ2-7; D perhaps matches TRBD2 (5 bases). The receptor was isolated from a young woman who had been exposed to COVID-19. Material for sequencing was PBMCs or T cells enriched from blood (not recorded which). The CDR3, as DNA: TGCGCCAGCAGCTTGGAGCGGGAGCAGTACTTC. Residues: CASSLEREQYF.